Listed below are T cell receptor beta chains from one sample, sequenced in a study of cytomegalovirus exposure and HLA in healthy donors. Repertoires were generated with immunoSEQ multiplex PCR, while TCRdb's copy carries only in-frame clones and drops some. There are 150,000 or so clones in the sample; approximately 72% occur only once, and 7% to 7.5% lies in the top ten. The sample taken for sequencing was PBMCs. The receptors derive from a man aged 40-50 years in good health and CMV-seropositive. Both conserved end residues are trimmed from each CDR3. Fields, in order: D gene, clone size, V gene, CDR3 protein. D genes are given only for firm matches. Where a row states a size, it is once, few, many or the class of an expanded clone; other rows omit it.

>TRBD1|-|TRBV7-2
ASSLDRASYNSPLH
>TRBD2|-|TRBV7-9
ASSPRTSGYSYEQY
>-|-|TRBV27
ASSFRTDSYEQY
>-|few|TRBV5-5
ASSFDPGTEAF
>-|-|TRBV6-6
ASSSRDLAETQY
>TRBD2|-|TRBV4-3
ASSLGGGRTVGELF
>TRBD1|-|TRBV25-1
ASSTGGDSPLH
>TRBD2|-|TRBV7-2
ASSPTSGSYNEQF
>TRBD1|-|TRBV7-9
ASSFRGDRVYNEQF
>TRBD2|-|TRBV7-2
ASSLSASGGTYEQY
>-|-|TRBV2
ASSPPPGGQETQY
>-|-|TRBV6-5
ASSQGLLADGYT
>-|few|TRBV27
ASSYFTGNEQF
>-|-|TRBV5-6
ASSPNRGVGSNQPQH
>-|-|TRBV2
ASTEEGLGSPLH
>-|-|TRBV4-3
ASSQITGNSPLH
>TRBD1|once|TRBV2
ASSEGGSGGHGYT